This T cell receptor (beta chain) derives from a study of blood T cells in healthy people across ages. The use of a sample-barcoded 5' primer and a J-beta primer mix characterized a second PCR of roughly 6 to 11 cycles. Every cDNA was tagged by a template-switch adaptor with 12 random nucleotides. TCRdb re-analysed the 5' RACE reads in MiXCR, keeping a single row per CDR3 protein. The profile shows some 710,000 distinct CDR3 sequences, around a fifth of them singletons. Findings of the study overall: Shifts in expanded clonotypes may have been confounded by donor CMV status, which was unknown.

From germline, CDR1 is SQVTM and CDR2 ANQGSEA. V dropped 3 bases and J dropped 0 bases, with 8 bases sitting between them. The CDR3 is 13 amino acids. Isolation recovered at least 7 million PBMCs from every sample. Regarding this clonotype: Antigen: not known.

Input material: blood. This clonotype was sampled from a man aged 65 to 85 in good health. The rearrangement joins TRBV29-1 to TRBJ1-1; no firm D call. DNA for the CDR3: TGCAGCGTTGATTTCACGGTGAACACTGAAGCTTTCTTT. It specifies CSVDFTVNTEAFF.